This TCR beta chain was sequenced for a study of shared clonotypes between healthy human individuals. Study-wide findings and caveats: Few donors restricted represented genetic and exposure-history diversity. Naive subsets typically showed greater estimated richness than memory subsets.

The assay was immunoSEQ multiplex PCR, and TCRdb's table has in-frame clones only and misses some. The table shows millions of clones, with 85% to 95% occurring only once. Memory CD4+ cells were the fraction left after CD45RA+ naive selection. This clone was detected once. Its antigen is undetermined. This receptor was taken from a man aged 18 to 30 in good health. The sample was naive CD4+ T cells sorted from blood. Subset denoted: CD45RA+ positively selected.

CDR3 sequence reads: CASSLAGGVTEAFF. As DNA, the CDR3 is TGTGCCAGCAGCTTGGCAGGGGGCGTCACTGAAGCTTTCTTT. The chain has TRBV5-4 and TRBJ1-1; 8 bases match TRBD1. V lost 0 bases, J lost 4 bases, and 2 bases stayed unmatched. The CDR3 covers 14 residues. Germline V lookup: CDR1 SGHNT, CDR2 YYREEE (reference sequence).